The rows below give T cell receptor beta chains drawn from one sample of a study of cytomegalovirus exposure and HLA in healthy donors. Some clones are missing from TCRdb's copy, which holds only in-frame ones; the method was immunoSEQ multiplex PCR. This repertoire shows 150,000 or so clones, more than 75% found once; its top ten account for approximately 7.7%. Sample: PBMCs. The receptors were gathered from a man younger than 45 in good health and CMV-seropositive. Both conserved end residues are part of each CDR3. A D gene is named only where the DNA matches it firmly. The size field is filled for only some rows; it gives once, few, many or a size class.

TRBD1,TRBJ2-3,.,TRBV5-1,TGCGCCAGCAGCCGGGACAGGGTTGGCACAGATACGCAGTATTTT,CASSRDRVGTDTQYF
.,TRBJ1-6,few,TRBV6-5,TGTGCCAGCAGTTACACAAGCGCCGATTCACCCCTCCACTTT,CASSYTSADSPLHF
TRBD2,TRBJ2-3,.,TRBV7-3,TGTGCCAGCAGCTTTACTAGCGGGGGCACAGATACGCAGTATTTT,CASSFTSGGTDTQYF
TRBD2,TRBJ2-5,.,TRBV14,TGTGCCAGCAGCCGGGTTGCTAGCGGGAGGAGTGAGACCCAGTACTTC,CASSRVASGRSETQYF
.,TRBJ1-3,.,TRBV15,TGTGCCACCAGCAGAGATAATAGTCGCTCTGGAAACACCATATATTTT,CATSRDNSRSGNTIYF
TRBD2,TRBJ2-3,.,TRBV5-4,TGTGCCAGCAGCTTTGGACTAGCTACAGATACGCAGTATTTT,CASSFGLATDTQYF
TRBD1,TRBJ2-2,.,TRBV5-6,TGTGCCAGCAGCCCCCCTCGGGACAGGGCGAACACCGGGGAGCTGTTTTTT,CASSPPRDRANTGELFF
.,TRBJ1-4,.,TRBV7-8,TGTGCCAGCCGAGGAGAAAGCCATGAAAAACTGTTTTTT,CASRGESHEKLFF
.,TRBJ2-2,once,TRBV9,TGTGCCAGCAGCGTAGCGGGGGACAACACCGGGGAGCTGTTTTTT,CASSVAGDNTGELFF
.,TRBJ1-3,.,TRBV4-3,TGCGCCAGCAGCCAGTCCCGCAGCTCTGGAAACACCATATATTTT,CASSQSRSSGNTIYF
.,TRBJ1-2,.,TRBV6-5,TGTGCCAGCAGCCCAGGCCCACATAACTATGGCTACACCTTC,CASSPGPHNYGYTF
.,TRBJ1-4,.,TRBV19,TGTGCCAGTAGTCCCGCGTCCCAGGGAAATGAAAAACTGTTTTTT,CASSPASQGNEKLFF
.,TRBJ1-2,few,TRBV6-1,TGTGCCAGCATGAAAGAGTCAGGGCGACTCCATGGCTACACCTTC,CASMKESGRLHGYTF
.,TRBJ1-1,.,TRBV28,TGTGCCAGCAGTCCCACAGCGGGGATGAACACTGAAGCTTTCTTT,CASSPTAGMNTEAFF
.,TRBJ2-1,.,TRBV7-9,TGTGCCAGCAGCTTGGGACAAGACCACAATGAGCAGTTCTTC,CASSLGQDHNEQFF